The present T cell receptor beta chain was sequenced within a study of shared clonotypes between healthy human individuals (dated by TCRdb to 2019 to 2021). With regard to the full study: The cohort comprised a couple of women and a few men aged 18 to 49 years. To estimate repertoire size and how much clonotypes are shared between individuals, the study performed deep sequencing of blood TCR repertoires from 4 to 6 healthy adults. Leukapheresis yielded between about 0.8 and 8.9 billion PBMCs per donor. For each donor, three plates each were used for CD4 naive and CD4 memory, two plates were used for CD8 naive, and one plate was used for CD8 memory. Libraries were prepared and TCR repertoires were sequenced by different laboratories using diverse techniques, in order to increase sequencing depth and limit assay-specific biases.

For this clone: Its specific antigen is unknown. Base qualities were left out, and no much larger clone turns up one base away.

Results and caveats for the whole study, not just this receptor: Based on pairwise subsampling, the degree of clonotype sharing among donors was expected to be affected by sequencing depth. The small number of donors limited the genetic and exposure-history diversity represented. Sampling was restricted to blood, and TCR repertoires in tissue are likely to differ from TCR repertoires in blood. Around 5% of naive CD4, more than 3% of naive CD8, 2.3% of memory CD4, and less than 0.45% of memory CD8 clonotypes were shared across several donors. Even with the large sequencing depth, rarefaction of the sorted-subset datasets indicated that sequencing was incomplete. Estimated clonotype richness was generally larger for naive than for memory subsets. Higher generation probabilities were observed for clonotypes shared by all four sorted-subset donors than for non-shared clonotypes.

Reading the germline V gene gives CDR1 SGHAT and CDR2 FQNNGV. From the cysteine up to the phenylalanine, the CDR3 has a length of 17 residues. Solely the CDR3 DNA is kept, with 51 bases framed from the first base. Relative to germline, V is 4 bases shorter and J is 2 bases shorter, with 20 bases between their ends. Using the deep immunoSEQ assay, TCR CDR3 regions were amplified from genomic DNA by multiplex PCR. Extracted genomic DNA from each cell subset was distributed evenly across all wells of several immunoSEQ 96-well plates, and each plate was treated as a replicate. For sorted subsets, each replicate PCR was loaded with roughly 0.2 ug genomic DNA, equivalent to 32,000 or so T cell genomes. The purified libraries were quantified using a Qubit 3.0 fluorometer, sized with a Bioanalyzer 2100, and then quantified again using the KAPA Library Quantification kit. Every immunoSEQ 96-well plate was sequenced on a dedicated single-read 150-cycle Illumina NextSeq 550 flow cell. Regarding the original processing steps: Because the immunoSEQ output included only junctional sequences and no quality scores, the filtering could not be the same as the filtering used for full-length reads. To assign V/J genes and CDR3, sequences were annotated against IMGT germline references using PyIR, a Python wrapper for IgBLAST v1.9. Reads were removed for weak V/J assignments (E-value above 1e-6), missing CDR3, stop codons, out-of-frame junctions, or ambiguous translated residues. A V3J clonotype was defined by an identical inferred V gene, J gene, and CDR3 amino acid sequence. Percentage overlap between repertoires was calculated by dividing the number of shared unique clonotypes by the size of the smaller repertoire. Richness of each repertoire was evaluated using RTK rarefaction, the Chao1 estimator, and Recon v2.1 estimates of unobserved clonotypes. For all TCRbeta clonotypes obtained by the gDNA method from a few donors, generation probabilities were computed with OLGA. TCRdb took this table from immuneACCESS and kept in-frame rearrangements with V and J called. Such tables lack part of the clones; where checked against another copy, unresolved V genes explain under half of the gap, and the rest is unexplained. V and J calls plus clone size are reproduced from that table; the DNA served to infer D and trimming. The sample includes roughly 590,000 clones, with 95% to 96% observed a single time. Clones ranked in the top ten supply over 0.09% of the sample.

CD8 naive samples were obtained by positive selection for CCR7 among CD45RO-negative cells, yielding a CD45RA+CCR7+ population from which TemRA cells were excluded. The donors were healthy, HIV-negative adults with no recently reported acute infections or vaccinations. Every donor was a Caucasian adult living in Nashville, Tennessee, USA. Blood was obtained by leukapheresis, after which PBMCs were separated by Ficoll-Histopaque density gradient centrifugation and cryopreserved in liquid nitrogen vapor phase. Analytical flow cytometry was used to check the purity and quantity of every magnetically sorted T cell population. Each sorted fraction had its genomic DNA isolated and then quantified by UV absorbance on a Nanodrop 2000c.

This receptor was taken from a young woman in good health. The sequence links TRBV11-2 to TRBJ2-5; the D gene cannot be resolved beyond TRBD1 or TRBD2, each matching 7 bases. Material for sequencing was naive CD8+ T cells sorted from blood. Per the publication, the cell subset or site label means: CD45RA+CCR7+. The encoded CDR3 is CASSSGGISGLQETQYF. At the DNA level, the sequence is TGTGCCAGCAGCTCAGGGGGGATTAGCGGGCTTCAAGAGACCCAGTACTTC.